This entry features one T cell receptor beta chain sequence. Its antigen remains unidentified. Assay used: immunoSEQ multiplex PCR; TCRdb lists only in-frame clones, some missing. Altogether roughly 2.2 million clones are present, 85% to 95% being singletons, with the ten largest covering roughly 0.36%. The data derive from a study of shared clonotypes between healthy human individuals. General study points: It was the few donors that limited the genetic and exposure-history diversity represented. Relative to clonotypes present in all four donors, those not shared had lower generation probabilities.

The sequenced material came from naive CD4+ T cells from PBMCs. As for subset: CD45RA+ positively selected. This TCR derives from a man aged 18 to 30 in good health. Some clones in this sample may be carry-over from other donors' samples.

CDR3 coding DNA: TGTGCCAGCAGCAAAACCCCGAACACTGAAGCTTTCTTT. The encoded protein is CASSKTPNTEAFF. V usage is TRBV7-9 and J usage is TRBJ1-1; D remains ambiguous. Germline assignment: CDR1 SEHNR and CDR2 FQNEAQ (reference sequence). The CDR3 extends over 13 amino acids. V lost 5 bases and J 1 base, leaving 8 bases between the germline ends.